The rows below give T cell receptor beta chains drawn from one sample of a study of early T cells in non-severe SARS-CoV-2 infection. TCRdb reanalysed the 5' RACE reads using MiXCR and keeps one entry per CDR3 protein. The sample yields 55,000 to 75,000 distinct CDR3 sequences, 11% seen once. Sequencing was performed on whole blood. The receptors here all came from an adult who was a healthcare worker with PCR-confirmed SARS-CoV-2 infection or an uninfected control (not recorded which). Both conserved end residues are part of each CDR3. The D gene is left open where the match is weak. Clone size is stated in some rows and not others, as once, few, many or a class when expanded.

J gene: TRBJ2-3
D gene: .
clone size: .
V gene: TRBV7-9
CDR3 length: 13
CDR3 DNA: TGTGCCAGCAGCTTACGTGAAGGGGGTACGCAGTATTTT
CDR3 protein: CASSLREGGTQYF

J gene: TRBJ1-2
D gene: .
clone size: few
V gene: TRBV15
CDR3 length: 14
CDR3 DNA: TGTGCCACCAGCCGGGACACGGATTGGCATGGCTACACCTTC
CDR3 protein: CATSRDTDWHGYTF

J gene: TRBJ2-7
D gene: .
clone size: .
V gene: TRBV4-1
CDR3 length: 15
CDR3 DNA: TGCGCCAGCAGCCAAGTAGTGACTGGAGCCTACGAGCAGTACTTC
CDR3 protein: CASSQVVTGAYEQYF

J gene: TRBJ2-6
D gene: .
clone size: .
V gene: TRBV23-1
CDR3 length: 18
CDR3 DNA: TGCGCCAGCAGTCAAAAGGGGAGTGCCGAATCTGGGGCCAACGTCCTGACTTTC
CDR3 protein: CASSQKGSAESGANVLTF

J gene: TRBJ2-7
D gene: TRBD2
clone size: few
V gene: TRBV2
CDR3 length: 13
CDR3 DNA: TGTGCCAGCGGCATAGCGGGACCTCTCGAGCAGTACTTC
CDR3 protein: CASGIAGPLEQYF

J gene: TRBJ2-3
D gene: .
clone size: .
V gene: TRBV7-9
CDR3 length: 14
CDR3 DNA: TGTGCCAGCAGCTTGGGCAAGAACACAGATACGCAGTATTTT
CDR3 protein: CASSLGKNTDTQYF

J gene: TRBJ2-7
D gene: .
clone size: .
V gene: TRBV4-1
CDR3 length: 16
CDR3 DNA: TGCGCCAGCAGCCAAGAAGGAGGGCAGGGGGACAACGAGCAGTACTTC
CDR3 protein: CASSQEGGQGDNEQYF

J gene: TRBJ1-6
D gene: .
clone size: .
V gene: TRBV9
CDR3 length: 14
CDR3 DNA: TGTGCCAGCAGCGTGGCTACGGCGGATTCACCCCTCCACTTT
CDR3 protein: CASSVATADSPLHF

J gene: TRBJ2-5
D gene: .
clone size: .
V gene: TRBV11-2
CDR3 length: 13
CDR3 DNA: TGTGCCACTTCGCCGAGCGGACAAGAGACCCAGTACTTC
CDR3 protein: CATSPSGQETQYF

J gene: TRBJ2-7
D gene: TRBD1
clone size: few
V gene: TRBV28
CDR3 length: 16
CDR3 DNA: TGTGCCAGCAGTCCCCGCGGCAGGGGGCCCCCCTACGAGCAGTACTTC
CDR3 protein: CASSPRGRGPPYEQYF

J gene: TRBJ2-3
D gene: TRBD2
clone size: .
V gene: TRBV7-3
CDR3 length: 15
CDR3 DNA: TGTGCCAGCAGCTTACAAGGACTAGCTGCGGATACGCAGTATTTT
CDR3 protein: CASSLQGLAADTQYF

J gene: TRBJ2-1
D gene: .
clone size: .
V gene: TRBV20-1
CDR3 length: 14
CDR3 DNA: TGCAGTGCTAGACGGGTGTTGAATGGGAATGAGCAGTTCTTC
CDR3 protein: CSARRVLNGNEQFF

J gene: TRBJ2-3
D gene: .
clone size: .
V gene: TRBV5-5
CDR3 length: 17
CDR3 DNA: TGTGCCAGCAGCTTGGTGTCCCCCCAGTTTACCACAGATACGCAGTATTTT
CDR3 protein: CASSLVSPQFTTDTQYF

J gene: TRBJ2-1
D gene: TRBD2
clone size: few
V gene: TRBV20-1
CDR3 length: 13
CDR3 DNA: TGCAGTGCCTCGACTAGCGGGAATAGTGAGCAGTTCTTC
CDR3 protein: CSASTSGNSEQFF

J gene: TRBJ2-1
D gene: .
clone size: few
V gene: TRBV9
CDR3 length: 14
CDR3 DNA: TGTGCCAGCAGCGAGGGGGACGTCCGACGGGAGCAGTTCTTC
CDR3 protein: CASSEGDVRREQFF

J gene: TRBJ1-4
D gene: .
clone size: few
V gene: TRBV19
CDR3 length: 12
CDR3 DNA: TGTGCCAGTAGTCGTCCTAATGAAAAACTGTTTTTT
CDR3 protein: CASSRPNEKLFF

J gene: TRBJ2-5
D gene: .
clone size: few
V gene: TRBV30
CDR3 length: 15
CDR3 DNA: TGTGCCTGGAGCCAAGGGGGGCTAGCTTTGGAGACCCAGTACTTC
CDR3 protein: CAWSQGGLALETQYF

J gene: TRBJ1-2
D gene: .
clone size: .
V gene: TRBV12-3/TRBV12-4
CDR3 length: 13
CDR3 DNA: TGTGCCAGCAGTCCACAACAGGGTTATGGCTACACCTTC
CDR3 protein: CASSPQQGYGYTF

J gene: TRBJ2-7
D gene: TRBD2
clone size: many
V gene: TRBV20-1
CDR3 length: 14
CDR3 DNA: TGCAGTGCTAGGAGACTAGCGGAGGTAGGGGAGCAGTACTTC
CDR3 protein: CSARRLAEVGEQYF

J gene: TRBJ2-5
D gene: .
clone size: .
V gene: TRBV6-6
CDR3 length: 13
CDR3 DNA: TGTGCCGGCCAAGGGGCACGGTCGGGGACCCAGTACTTC
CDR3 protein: CAGQGARSGTQYF